One T cell receptor beta chain is described in this entry. Its antigen is unknown. The source of the sample is a study of cytomegalovirus exposure and HLA in healthy donors. Whole-study findings and limits: A previous analysis found most TCR beta V segments productive roughly 87% or roughly 30% of the time. Immune exposure data for these donors was limited to CMV serostatus. In vitro assays verified that three CMV-associated chains recognized CMV antigens specifically.

This CDR3 comprises 14 residues. The germline gives CDR1 SGHRS, CDR2 YFSETQ. With 3 bases clipped from V and 5 bases from J, the junction kept 5 bases outside the gene matches. Primers included in the PCR were 60 Vbeta and 13 Jbeta primers. Data came from immunoSEQ multiplex PCR; TCRdb stores just in-frame clones and leaves some out. The sample records some 130,000 clones, 70% to 75% being singletons. The sample taken for sequencing was PBMCs. The source of this sequence is a woman in her 40s in good health and CMV-seronegative. The chain joins TRBV5-1 to TRBJ2-1; 7 bases match TRBD1. The CDR3 region is CASSSGTADNEQFF. CDR3 in DNA: TGCGCCAGCAGCTCGGGGACAGCTGACAATGAGCAGTTCTTC.